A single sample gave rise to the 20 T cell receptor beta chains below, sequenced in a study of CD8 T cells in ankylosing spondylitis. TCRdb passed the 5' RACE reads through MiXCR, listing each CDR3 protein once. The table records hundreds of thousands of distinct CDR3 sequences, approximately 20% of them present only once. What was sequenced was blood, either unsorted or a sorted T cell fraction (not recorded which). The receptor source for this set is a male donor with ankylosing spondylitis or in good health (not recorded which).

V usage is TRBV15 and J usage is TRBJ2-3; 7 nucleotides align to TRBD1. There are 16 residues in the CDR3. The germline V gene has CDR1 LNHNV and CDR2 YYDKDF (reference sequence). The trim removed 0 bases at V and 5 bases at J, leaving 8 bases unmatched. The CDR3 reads CATSREGRGLGDTQYF. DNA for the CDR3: TGTGCCACCAGCAGAGAGGGTAGGGGGCTCGGAGATACGCAGTATTTT.

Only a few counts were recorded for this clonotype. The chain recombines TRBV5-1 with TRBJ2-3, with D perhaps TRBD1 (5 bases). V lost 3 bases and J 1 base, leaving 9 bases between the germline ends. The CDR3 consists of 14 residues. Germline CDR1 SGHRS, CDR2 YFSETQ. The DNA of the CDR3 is TGCGCCAGCAGCTACCAGGGCGGCACAGATACGCAGTATTTT. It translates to CASSYQGGTDTQYF.

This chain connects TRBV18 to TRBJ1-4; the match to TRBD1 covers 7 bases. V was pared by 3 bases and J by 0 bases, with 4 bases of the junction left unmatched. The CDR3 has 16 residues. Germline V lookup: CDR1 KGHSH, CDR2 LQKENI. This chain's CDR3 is CASSPMTGSTNEKLFF. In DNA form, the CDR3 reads TGTGCCAGCTCACCTATGACAGGGTCAACTAATGAAAAACTGTTTTTT.

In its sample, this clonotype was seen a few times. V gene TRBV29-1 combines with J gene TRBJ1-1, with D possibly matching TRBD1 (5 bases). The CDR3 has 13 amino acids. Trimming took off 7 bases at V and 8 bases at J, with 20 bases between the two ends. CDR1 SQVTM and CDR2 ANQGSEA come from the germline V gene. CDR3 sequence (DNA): TGCAGCGCACTTTTTCCCCTGAGACAGGAAGCTTTCTTT. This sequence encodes CSALFPLRQEAFF.

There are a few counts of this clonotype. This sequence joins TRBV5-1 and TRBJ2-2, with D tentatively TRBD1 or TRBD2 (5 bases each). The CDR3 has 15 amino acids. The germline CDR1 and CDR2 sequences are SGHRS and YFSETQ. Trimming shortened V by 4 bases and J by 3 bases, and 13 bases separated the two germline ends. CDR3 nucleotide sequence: TGCGCCAGCAGCGCCGGGACGGTTTACACCGGGGAGCTGTTTTTT. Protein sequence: CASSAGTVYTGELFF. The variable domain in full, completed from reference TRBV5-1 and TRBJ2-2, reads KAGVTQTPRYLIKTRGQQVTLSCSPISGHRSVSWYQQTPGQGLQFLFEYFSETQRNKGNFPGRFSGRQFSNSRSEMNVSTLELGDSALYLCASSAGTVYTGELFFGEGSRLTVL.

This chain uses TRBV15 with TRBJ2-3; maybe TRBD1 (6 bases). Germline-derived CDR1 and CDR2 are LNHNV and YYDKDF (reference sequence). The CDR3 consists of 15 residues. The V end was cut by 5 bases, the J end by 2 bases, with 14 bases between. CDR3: CATSPGEVLTDTQYF. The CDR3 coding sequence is TGTGCCACCAGCCCAGGGGAAGTACTCACAGATACGCAGTATTTT.

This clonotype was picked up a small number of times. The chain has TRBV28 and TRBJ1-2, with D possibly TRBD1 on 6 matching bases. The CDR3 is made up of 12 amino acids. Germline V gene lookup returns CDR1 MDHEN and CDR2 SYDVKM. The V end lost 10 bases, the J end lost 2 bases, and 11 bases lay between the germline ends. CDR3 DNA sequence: TGTGCCACCAGCGGGACAAACTATGGCTACACCTTC. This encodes CATSGTNYGYTF.

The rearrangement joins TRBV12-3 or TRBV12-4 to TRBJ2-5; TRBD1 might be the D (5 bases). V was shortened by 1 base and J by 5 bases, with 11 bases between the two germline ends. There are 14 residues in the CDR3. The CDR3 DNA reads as TGTGCCAGCAGTTTAGTCGGGCAGGGTGAGACCCAGTACTTC. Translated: CASSLVGQGETQYF.

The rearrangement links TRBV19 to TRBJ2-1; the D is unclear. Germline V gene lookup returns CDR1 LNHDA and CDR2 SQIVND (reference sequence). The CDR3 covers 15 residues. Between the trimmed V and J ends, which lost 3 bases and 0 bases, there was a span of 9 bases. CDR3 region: CASSIIGDSYNEQFF. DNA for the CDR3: TGTGCCAGTAGTATTATCGGAGACTCCTACAATGAGCAGTTCTTC.

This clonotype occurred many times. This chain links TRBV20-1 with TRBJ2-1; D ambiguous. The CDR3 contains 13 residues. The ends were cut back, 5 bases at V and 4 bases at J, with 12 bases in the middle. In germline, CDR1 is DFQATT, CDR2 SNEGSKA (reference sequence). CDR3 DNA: TGCAGTGCTCCTAGACTGAAATACAATGAGCAGTTCTTC. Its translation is CSAPRLKYNEQFF.

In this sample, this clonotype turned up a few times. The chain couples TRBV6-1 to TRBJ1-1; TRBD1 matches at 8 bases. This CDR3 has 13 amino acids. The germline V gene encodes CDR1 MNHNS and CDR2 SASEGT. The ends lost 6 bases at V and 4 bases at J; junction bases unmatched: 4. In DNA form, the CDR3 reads TGTGCCAGCAGGCGACAGGGGACCACTGAAGCTTTCTTT. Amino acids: CASRRQGTTEAFF.

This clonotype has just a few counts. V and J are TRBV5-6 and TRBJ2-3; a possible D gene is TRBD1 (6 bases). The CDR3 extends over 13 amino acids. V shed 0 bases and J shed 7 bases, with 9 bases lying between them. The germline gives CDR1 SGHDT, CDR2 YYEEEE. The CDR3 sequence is CASSLGDTNTQYF. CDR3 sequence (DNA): TGTGCCAGCAGCTTGGGGGACACCAATACGCAGTATTTT.

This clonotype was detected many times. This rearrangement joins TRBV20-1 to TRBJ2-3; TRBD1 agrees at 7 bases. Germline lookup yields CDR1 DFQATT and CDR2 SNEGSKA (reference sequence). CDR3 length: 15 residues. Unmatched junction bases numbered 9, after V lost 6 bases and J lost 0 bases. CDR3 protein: CSASQGRASTDTQYF. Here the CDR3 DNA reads TGCAGTGCCTCACAGGGGCGGGCTAGCACAGATACGCAGTATTTT.

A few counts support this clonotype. In DNA, the CDR3 is TGTGCCAGCAGTTTATTGGAGGGACAGGGGCGGTACAATGAGCAGTTCTTC. This encodes CASSLLEGQGRYNEQFF. The chain combines TRBV12-3 or TRBV12-4 with TRBJ2-1, with 10 bases fitting TRBD1. This CDR3 has 17 residues. V was pared by 2 bases and J by 4 bases, with 8 bases of the junction left unmatched.

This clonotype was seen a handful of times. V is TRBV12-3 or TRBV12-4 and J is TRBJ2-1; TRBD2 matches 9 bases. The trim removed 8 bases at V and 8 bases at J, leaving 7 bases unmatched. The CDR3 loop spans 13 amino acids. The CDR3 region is CASRVAGADEQFF. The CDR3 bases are TGTGCCAGCCGGGTAGCGGGAGCTGATGAGCAGTTCTTC.

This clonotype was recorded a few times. The CDR3 DNA sequence: TGCAGTGCCGCACCGCTAGCGGGCTCCTACAATGAGCAGTTCTTC. It translates to CSAAPLAGSYNEQFF. The chain has TRBV20-1 and TRBJ2-1, with TRBD2 identical over 8 bases. The CDR3 spans 15 residues. The ends lost 6 bases at V and 0 bases at J; junction bases unmatched: 7. Germline values: CDR1 DFQATT, CDR2 SNEGSKA (reference sequence).

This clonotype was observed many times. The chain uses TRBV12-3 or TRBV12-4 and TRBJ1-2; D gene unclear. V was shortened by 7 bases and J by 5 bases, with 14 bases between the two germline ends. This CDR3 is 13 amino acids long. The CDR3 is CASTRQMIYGYTF. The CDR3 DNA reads TGTGCCAGCACCAGGCAGATGATATATGGCTACACCTTC.

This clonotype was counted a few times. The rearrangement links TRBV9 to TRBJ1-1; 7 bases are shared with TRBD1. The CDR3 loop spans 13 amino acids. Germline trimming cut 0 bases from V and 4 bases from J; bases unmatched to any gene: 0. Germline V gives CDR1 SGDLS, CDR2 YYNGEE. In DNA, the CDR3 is TGTGCCAGCAGCGTAGGGACAGGCACTGAAGCTTTCTTT. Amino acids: CASSVGTGTEAFF.

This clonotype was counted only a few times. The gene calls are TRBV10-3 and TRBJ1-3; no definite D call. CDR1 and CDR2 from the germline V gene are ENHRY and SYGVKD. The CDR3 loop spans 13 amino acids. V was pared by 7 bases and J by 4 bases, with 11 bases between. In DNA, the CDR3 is TGTGCCATCATCGGCAGCTCAGGAAACACCATATATTTT. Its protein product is CAIIGSSGNTIYF.

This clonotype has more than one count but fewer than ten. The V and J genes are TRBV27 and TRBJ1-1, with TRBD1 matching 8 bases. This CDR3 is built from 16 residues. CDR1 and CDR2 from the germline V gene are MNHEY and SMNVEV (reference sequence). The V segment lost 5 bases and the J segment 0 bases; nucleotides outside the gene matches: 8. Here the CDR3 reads CASSPDPDRVNTEAFF. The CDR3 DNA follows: TGTGCCAGCAGTCCGGATCCGGACAGGGTGAACACTGAAGCTTTCTTT.